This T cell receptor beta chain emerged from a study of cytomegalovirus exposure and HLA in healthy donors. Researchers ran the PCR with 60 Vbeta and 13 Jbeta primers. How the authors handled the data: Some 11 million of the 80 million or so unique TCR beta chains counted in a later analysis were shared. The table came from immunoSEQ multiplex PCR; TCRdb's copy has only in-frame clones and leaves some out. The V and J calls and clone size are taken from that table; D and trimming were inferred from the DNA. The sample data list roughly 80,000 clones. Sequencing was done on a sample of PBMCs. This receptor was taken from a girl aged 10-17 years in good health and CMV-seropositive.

The CDR3 sequence is CASSLYGETQYF. CDR3 nucleotide sequence: TGTGCCAGCAGCTTATACGGGGAGACCCAGTACTTC. The chain has TRBV7-2 and TRBJ2-5; D is undetermined. Looked up from germline, CDR1 is SGHTA and CDR2 is FQGNSA. The CDR3 covers 12 residues. The V gene lost 2 bases and the J gene lost 5 bases, with 6 bases spanning the gap.